This T cell receptor beta chain was observed in a study of T cell responses to AZD1222 COVID-19 vaccine. Across the study: Second-dose groups at about 4 or about 12 weeks were pooled.

The CDR3 is made up of 14 amino acids. The V gene end was trimmed by 6 bases and the J gene end by 0 bases; junction bases not matched to a gene: 6. Per the germline V gene, CDR1 is SQVTM and CDR2 is ANQGSEA. Study-wide findings and caveats: Across spike, vaccine-associated CD4 TCRs were found, dominant at 160-218 and 743-854. The donor group comprised mostly white British people and more females; the analysis possibly underestimated clonal diversity. Baseline seropositives among AZD1222 recipients totaled only five or six.

A note on this clone: Its target is not known.

Generated by immunoSEQ multiplex PCR, the TCRdb table keeps only in-frame clones and is missing some. The sample lists 240,000 or so clones; 80% to 95% were seen once. The V and J genes are TRBV29-1 and TRBJ2-7, with 9 bases identical to TRBD1. The TCR originated in an adult in good health. The source was peripheral blood, collected on day 0 of AZD1222 vaccination. The CDR3 sequence: CSVLDRGSSYEQYF. CDR3 nucleotide sequence: TGCAGCGTGCTGGACAGGGGCTCCTCCTACGAGCAGTACTTC.